This T cell receptor (beta chain) was documented in a study of T cell repertoires in cytomegalovirus infection. Looking at the study overall: An indication of both CMV infection and matching HLA type came from public TCR beta signatures.

This clonotype came up a few times. As yet, its antigen is unknown. Study-wide results and caveats: The cumulative frequency of public TCR beta families distinguished individuals who carried CMV together with the relevant HLA.

V lost 4 bases and J 0 bases, leaving 15 bases between the germline ends. The CDR3 sequence is 17 residues long. Germline CDR1 and CDR2: SGHVS and FQNEAQ. In TCRdb, the reads were re-called with MiXCR into one record per CDR3 protein. Here the sample spans 750,000 to 900,000 distinct CDR3 sequences, about 29% being singletons. The sequence derives from a human donor in good health (CMV status not recorded). Some clones in this sample may be carry-over from other donors' samples. The specimen comprised cultured CD8+ T cells from PBMCs, sampled from culture after CMV antigen stimulation. The chain links TRBV7-8 to TRBJ2-2; possibly TRBD2 for D (5 bases). The CDR3 nucleotides read TGTGCCAGCAGCTCCCCTGTCGTGGGAGCGAACACCGGGGAGCTGTTTTTT. This encodes CASSSPVVGANTGELFF.